This TCR beta chain was sequenced in a study of beta chain features in type 1 diabetes. Trimming cost V 1 base and J 4 bases; bases outside gene matches: 8. CDR1 is MGHRA, CDR2 YSYEKL, per germline. The length of the CDR3 is 17 residues. On average, the one heparinised blood draw given by each donor was 90 to 150 mL. TCRB transcripts that were expressed got sequenced, as all of the isolated RNA had been reverse transcribed. The data were produced by immunoSEQ multiplex PCR, yet TCRdb's version contains in-frame clones alone and is incomplete. Of 250,000 to 300,000 clones listed, 8% were seen once; the top ten hold 0.9% to 1.2%.

The chain links TRBV4-1 to TRBJ2-1; the match to TRBD2 covers 9 bases. The sequenced sample was central memory CD4+ T cells from blood. The origin of this receptor is a woman aged 18-35 years in good health. The CDR3 coding sequence is TGCGCCAGCAGCCAAGGGGGGACTAGCCGAAATTACAATGAGCAGTTCTTC. It is translated as CASSQGGTSRNYNEQFF.